The present TCR beta chain was sequenced within a study of cytomegalovirus exposure and HLA in healthy donors. PCR was performed using 60 Vbeta and 13 Jbeta primers. TCRdb keeps only in-frame clones here, not all; method: immunoSEQ multiplex PCR. Among 200,000 to 250,000 clones listed, 70% to 85% were seen once. Germline loops: CDR1 GTSNPN, CDR2 SVGIG (reference sequence). V shed 2 bases and J shed 14 bases, with 15 bases lying between them. This CDR3 has 11 residues. Material for sequencing was PBMCs. The sequence was collected from a woman aged 35 to 49 in good health and CMV-seronegative. The rearrangement joins TRBV30 to TRBJ1-2; the D is unclear. CDR3 sequence (DNA): TGTGCCTGGAGTCTTGGGCCTTCTGGGACCTTC. Protein product: CAWSLGPSGTF.